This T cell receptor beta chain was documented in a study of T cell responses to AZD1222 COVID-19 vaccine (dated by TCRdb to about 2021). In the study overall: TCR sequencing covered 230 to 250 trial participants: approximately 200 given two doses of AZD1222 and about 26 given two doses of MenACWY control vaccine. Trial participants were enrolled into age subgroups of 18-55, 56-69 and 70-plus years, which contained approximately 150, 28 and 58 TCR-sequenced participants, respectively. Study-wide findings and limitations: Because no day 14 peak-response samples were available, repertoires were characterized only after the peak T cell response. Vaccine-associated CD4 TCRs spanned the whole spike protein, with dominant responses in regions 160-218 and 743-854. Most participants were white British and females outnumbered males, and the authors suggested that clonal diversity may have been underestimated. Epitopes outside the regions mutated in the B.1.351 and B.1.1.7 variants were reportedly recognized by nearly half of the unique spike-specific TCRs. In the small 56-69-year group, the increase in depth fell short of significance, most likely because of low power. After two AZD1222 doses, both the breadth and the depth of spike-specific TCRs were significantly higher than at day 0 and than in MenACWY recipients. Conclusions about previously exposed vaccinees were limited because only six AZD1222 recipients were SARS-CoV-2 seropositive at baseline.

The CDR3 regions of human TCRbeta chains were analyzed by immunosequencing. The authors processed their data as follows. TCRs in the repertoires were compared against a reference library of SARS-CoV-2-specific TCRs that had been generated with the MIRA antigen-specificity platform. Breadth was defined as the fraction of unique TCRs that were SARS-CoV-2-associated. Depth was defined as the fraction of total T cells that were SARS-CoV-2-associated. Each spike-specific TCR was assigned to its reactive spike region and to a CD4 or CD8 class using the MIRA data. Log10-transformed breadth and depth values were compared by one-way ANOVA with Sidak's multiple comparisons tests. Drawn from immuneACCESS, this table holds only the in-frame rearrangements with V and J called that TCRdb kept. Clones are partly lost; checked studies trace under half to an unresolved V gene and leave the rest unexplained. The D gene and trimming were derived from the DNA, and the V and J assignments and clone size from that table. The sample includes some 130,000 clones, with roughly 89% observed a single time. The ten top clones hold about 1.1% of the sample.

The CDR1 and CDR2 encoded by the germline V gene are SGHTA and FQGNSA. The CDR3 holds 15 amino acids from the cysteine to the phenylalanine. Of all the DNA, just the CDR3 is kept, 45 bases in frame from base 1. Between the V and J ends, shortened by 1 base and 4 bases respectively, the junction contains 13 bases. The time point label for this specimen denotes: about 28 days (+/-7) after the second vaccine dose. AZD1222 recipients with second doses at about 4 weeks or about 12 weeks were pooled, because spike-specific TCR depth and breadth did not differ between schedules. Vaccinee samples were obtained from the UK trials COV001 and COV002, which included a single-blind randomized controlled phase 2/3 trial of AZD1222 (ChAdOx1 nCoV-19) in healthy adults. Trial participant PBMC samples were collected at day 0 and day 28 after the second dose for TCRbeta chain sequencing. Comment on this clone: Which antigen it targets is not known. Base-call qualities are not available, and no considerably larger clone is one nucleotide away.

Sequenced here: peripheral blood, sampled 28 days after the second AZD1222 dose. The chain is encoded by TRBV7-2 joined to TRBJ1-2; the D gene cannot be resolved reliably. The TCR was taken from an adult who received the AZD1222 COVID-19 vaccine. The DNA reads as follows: TGTGCCAGCAGCTTAGAAGGGAGGGCCTTCTATGGCTACACCTTC. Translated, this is CASSLEGRAFYGYTF.